The rows below give T cell receptor beta chains drawn from one sample of a study of T cell responses to AZD1222 COVID-19 vaccine. Sequencing was performed with immunoSEQ multiplex PCR; in TCRdb, only in-frame clones are kept and a portion is missing. The table lists about 130,000 clones, over 85% of them singletons. The sequenced sample was peripheral blood, obtained 28 days after the second AZD1222 dose. Receptors were obtained from an adult who received the AZD1222 COVID-19 vaccine. The CDR3 runs from the conserved cysteine through the conserved F or W. The order of the fields is V gene, clone size, J gene, D gene, CDR3 protein, CDR3 DNA. The D gene is left open where the match is weak. Clone size is not always given. Where it is, it says once, few, many or a class for expanded clones.

TRBV27	NA	TRBJ1-3	NA	CASSLSGGSGNTIYF	TGTGCCAGCAGTTTATCGGGGGGCTCTGGAAACACCATATATTTT
TRBV18	NA	TRBJ2-3	TRBD2	CASLASGGTNTQYF	TGTGCCAGCTTAGCGAGCGGGGGAACAAATACGCAGTATTTT
TRBV3-1/TRBV3-2	few	TRBJ2-1	NA	CASSQEAGPYNEQFF	TGTGCCAGCAGCCAAGAGGCCGGGCCCTACAATGAGCAGTTCTTC
TRBV7-2	NA	TRBJ1-2	NA	CASSPDRNYGYTF	TGTGCCAGCAGCCCCGACAGGAACTATGGCTACACCTTC
TRBV2	once	TRBJ1-1	TRBD1	CASTGRAGRGLTEAFF	TGTGCCAGCACGGGGAGGGCCGGCAGGGGGCTCACTGAAGCTTTCTTT
TRBV4-1	NA	TRBJ1-1	NA	CASSQVGTEKEAFF	TGCGCCAGCAGCCAAGTAGGGACCGAAAAAGAAGCTTTCTTT
TRBV11-2	NA	TRBJ2-2	NA	CASGTGSTGELFF	TGTGCCAGCGGAACGGGGTCTACCGGGGAGCTGTTTTTT
TRBV30	NA	TRBJ1-2	NA	CAWSRQITPYGYTF	TGTGCCTGGAGCCGCCAGATAACCCCCTATGGCTACACCTTC
TRBV11-3	NA	TRBJ2-1	TRBD1	CASGLGTAPHNEQFF	TGTGCCAGCGGACTGGGGACAGCCCCTCACAATGAGCAGTTCTTC
TRBV27	NA	TRBJ2-7	TRBD2	CASRLTSGGANEQYF	TGTGCCAGCAGACTGACTAGCGGGGGGGCCAACGAGCAGTACTTC
TRBV19	NA	TRBJ2-1	NA	CASSTTGDSYNEQFF	TGTGCCAGTAGTACCACAGGAGACTCCTACAATGAGCAGTTCTTC
TRBV3-1/TRBV3-2	NA	TRBJ1-5	NA	CASSQRGSNQPQHF	TGTGCCAGCAGCCAAAGGGGTAGCAATCAGCCCCAGCATTTT
TRBV6-5	NA	TRBJ1-1	NA	CASRGGWNTEAFF	TGTGCCAGCAGGGGGGGGTGGAACACTGAAGCTTTCTTT